This T cell receptor beta chain derives from a study of T cells in localized non-small cell lung cancer. Overall study results and limits: Adjacent lung exhibited a median of 57 among the 100 most abundant tumor clones.

V was trimmed by 0 bases and J by 7 bases, leaving 5 bases between them. The CDR3 sequence is 12 residues long. In germline, CDR1 is MNHNY, CDR2 SVGAGI (reference sequence). Turning to this clone: As yet, its antigen is unknown.

TCRdb's table, derived via immunoSEQ multiplex PCR, lists solely in-frame clones and lacks some. The sample carries 75,000 to 85,000 clones, around 81% recorded once. The sequences come from peripheral blood, collected before any cancer treatment. This TCR derives from a female donor at least 60 years old with stage I lung adenocarcinoma. V gene TRBV6-6 combines with J gene TRBJ2-3; no reliable D call. The CDR3 nucleotides are TGTGCCAGCAGTTACTCCCCCAATACGCAGTATTTT. The encoded protein is CASSYSPNTQYF.